What follows are 26 T cell receptor beta chains derived from one specimen sequenced in a study of cytomegalovirus exposure and HLA in healthy donors. The PCR had 60 Vbeta and 13 Jbeta primers. Clones were sequenced by immunoSEQ multiplex PCR, and TCRdb holds only the in-frame ones, with some missing. The table lists under 200,000 clones, around 80% of them singletons. The sequenced material came from PBMCs. Every receptor here comes from a woman aged 40 to 49 in good health and CMV-seropositive.

This chain links TRBV7-2 with TRBJ2-5; TRBD1 aligns across 9 bases. This CDR3 comprises 15 residues. V lost 6 bases and J lost 5; bases outside the gene matches: 10. The germline gives CDR1 SGHTA, CDR2 FQGNSA. CDR3 residues: CASRLWTGVEETQYF. CDR3 coding DNA: TGTGCCAGCAGACTATGGACAGGGGTTGAGGAGACCCAGTACTTC.

This rearrangement joins TRBV5-4 to TRBJ2-1, with TRBD1 matching over 7 bases. The germline CDR1 and CDR2 sequences are SGHNT and YYREEE (reference sequence). This CDR3 is built from 15 residues. Germline trimming cut 2 bases from V and 2 bases from J; bases unmatched to any gene: 4. The CDR3 protein is CASSFGTDPYNEQFF. In DNA, the CDR3 is TGTGCCAGCAGCTTTGGGACAGACCCCTACAATGAGCAGTTCTTC.

The chain joins TRBV19 to TRBJ1-5; the match to TRBD1 covers 8 bases. Germline V gene data show CDR1 as LNHDA and CDR2 as SQIVND (reference sequence). The CDR3 runs 15 residues. J lost 4 bases, V lost 6 bases, and 8 bases had no gene match. In DNA form, the CDR3 reads TGTGCCAGTAGCCGAGACAGGGGTGGGAATCAGCCCCAGCATTTT. As protein: CASSRDRGGNQPQHF. Together with reference TRBV19 and TRBJ1-5, the CDR3 gives the full variable domain: DGGITQSPKYLFRKEGQNVTLSCEQNLNHDAMYWYRQDPGQGLRLIYYSQIVNDFQKGDIAEGYSVSREKKESFPLTVTSAQKNPTAFYLCASSRDRGGNQPQHFGDGTRLSIL.

This chain links TRBV9 with TRBJ1-2; a weak D match, TRBD1 (5 bases). Germline CDR1 reads SGDLS; CDR2 reads YYNGEE. The V and J ends lost 7 bases and 4 bases respectively, with 20 bases between them. The length of the CDR3 is 15 residues. The CDR3 DNA reads as TGTGCCAGCTCAAACACCGGGTGGGGGGTCTATGGCTACACCTTC. Its protein is CASSNTGWGVYGYTF.

This rearrangement joins TRBV29-1 to TRBJ1-4, with no clear D. Trimming removed 6 bases from V and 8 bases from J, with 13 bases in between. CDR1 SQVTM and CDR2 ANQGSEA come from the germline V gene. The CDR3 sequence is 12 residues long. CDR3: CSVHLGGEKLFF. As DNA, the CDR3 is TGCAGCGTACACCTTGGAGGAGAAAAACTGTTTTTT.

The V and J genes are TRBV5-4 and TRBJ1-2; 7 nucleotides match TRBD1. Germline CDR1 and CDR2: SGHNT and YYREEE (reference sequence). This CDR3 comprises 15 residues. After removal of 1 base from V and 5 bases from J, the junction contained 8 bases not matched to a gene. In DNA, the CDR3 is TGTGCCAGCAGCTTGAATCGAGGACAGGAATATGGCTACACCTTC. It specifies CASSLNRGQEYGYTF.

The chain carries TRBV29-1 and TRBJ1-2; unclear D gene. Trimming stripped 0 bases from V and 2 bases from J, with 13 bases between. The CDR3 sequence is 15 residues long. CDR1 SQVTM and CDR2 ANQGSEA come from the germline V gene. The chain's CDR3 is CSVEDRGLGNYGYTF. In nucleotides, the CDR3 is TGCAGCGTTGAAGACAGAGGACTAGGCAACTATGGCTACACCTTC.

This clone was observed a few times. The chain employs TRBV7-2 and TRBJ2-7; D might be TRBD2 (5 bases). From germline, CDR1 is SGHTA and CDR2 FQGNSA. CDR3 length: 14 residues. V was shortened by 1 base and J by 2 bases, with 9 bases between the two germline ends. The CDR3 sequence: CASSLVPGTYEQYF. CDR3 coding DNA: TGTGCCAGCAGCTTAGTCCCCGGGACCTACGAGCAGTACTTC.

The chain combines TRBV9 with TRBJ2-5; D possibly corresponds to TRBD2 (7 bases). CDR1 and CDR2 from the germline V gene are SGDLS and YYNGEE. Trimming took off 3 bases at V and 4 bases at J, with 19 bases between the two ends. The CDR3 has 16 amino acids. The CDR3 region is CASSAPRGASGETQYF. The CDR3, as DNA: TGTGCCAGCAGCGCCCCAAGGGGGGCTAGCGGAGAGACCCAGTACTTC.

The chain uses TRBV6-5 and TRBJ1-2; a possible D gene is TRBD1 (6 bases). Per germline, CDR1 MNHEY and CDR2 SVGAGI. CDR3 length: 14 amino acids. Trimming took 7 bases from V and 8 from J, leaving 20 bases between them. CDR3 protein: CASTTRDIQRGYTF. The CDR3 DNA is TGTGCCAGCACCACCCGGGACATTCAGAGGGGCTACACCTTC.

This chain joins TRBV7-9 and TRBJ1-1, with D possibly matching TRBD1 (6 bases). The germline CDR1 and CDR2 sequences are SEHNR and FQNEAQ (reference sequence). V was pared by 1 base and J by 3 bases, with 15 bases between. The CDR3 runs 16 residues. The CDR3, as DNA: TGTGCCAGCAGCTTAGGAACAGGGTGGGGCTACACTGAAGCTTTCTTT. Translation gives CASSLGTGWGYTEAFF.

The genes are TRBV30 and TRBJ2-7; the D gene is possibly TRBD1 (6 bases). This CDR3 is built from 14 residues. CDR1 and CDR2 from the germline V gene are GTSNPN and SVGIG (reference sequence). With 4 bases removed from V and 0 bases from J, the gap between germline ends came to 13 bases. CDR3 in amino acids: CAWTDRTHSYEQYF. In nucleotides, the CDR3 is TGTGCCTGGACCGACAGGACCCACTCCTACGAGCAGTACTTC.

V and J are TRBV30 and TRBJ2-7; possible D gene TRBD1, 5 bases. The CDR3 length is 13 residues. In germline, CDR1 is GTSNPN, CDR2 SVGIG (reference sequence). The germline V and J ends were trimmed by 2 bases and 5 bases, with 13 bases remaining between them. CDR3 coding DNA: TGTGCCTGGAGTAAAAAGGGGCTCCACGAGCAGTACTTC. It yields the protein CAWSKKGLHEQYF.

The chain joins TRBV5-1 to TRBJ1-1; D call uncertain. The V end was cut by 0 bases, the J end by 0 bases, with 9 bases between. Looked up from germline, CDR1 is SGHRS and CDR2 is YFSETQ. There are 15 residues in the CDR3. The CDR3 region is CASSLVVSMNTEAFF. In DNA form, the CDR3 reads TGCGCCAGCAGCTTGGTTGTGAGCATGAACACTGAAGCTTTCTTT.

The chain recombines TRBV30 with TRBJ1-2, with D possibly TRBD1 on 5 matching bases. In germline, CDR1 is GTSNPN, CDR2 SVGIG (reference sequence). V was shortened by 2 bases and J by 5 bases, with 12 bases between the two germline ends. The CDR3 totals 13 residues. The CDR3 bases are TGTGCCTGGAGTCTGCCAGGGTTGTATGGCTACACCTTC. Amino acid sequence: CAWSLPGLYGYTF.

This chain links TRBV5-8 with TRBJ1-6; D may be TRBD1 (6 bases). Germline lookup yields CDR1 SGHTS and CDR2 YDEGEE. V was clipped by 3 bases and J by 7 bases, with 14 bases between them. This CDR3 comprises 15 residues. The CDR3 bases are TGTGCCAGCAGCTCCAGGGGAAGCTTGAATTCACCCCTCCACTTT. It translates to CASSSRGSLNSPLHF.

The genes are TRBV7-2 and TRBJ1-2; TRBD1 matches 7 bases. The CDR3 consists of 14 residues. Losses at the gene ends were 4 bases for V and 4 bases for J; bases not matched to a gene: 6. Germline assignment: CDR1 SGHTA and CDR2 FQGNSA. CDR3 coding DNA: TGTGCCAGCAGCTCGAGACAGGGACTCTATGGCTACACCTTC. Encoded protein: CASSSRQGLYGYTF.

A word on this clone: The junction differs from germline at one of its ends, possibly a read error. This chain uses TRBV5-4 with TRBJ1-1; 8 bases agree with TRBD1. The CDR3 is 15 amino acids. The germline V gene encodes CDR1 SGHNT and CDR2 YYREEE (reference sequence). CDR3 sequence reads: CTSSLGQGMNTEAFF. CDR3 bases: TGTACCAGCAGCTTAGGACAGGGAATGAACACTGAAGCTTTCTTT.

The chain carries TRBV30 and TRBJ2-7; the D is unclear. V was clipped by 1 base and J by 0 bases, with 13 bases between them. Germline V gives CDR1 GTSNPN, CDR2 SVGIG (reference sequence). The CDR3 totals 15 residues. The CDR3 DNA reads TGTGCCTGGAGTGGGGCAGTCCGAAGCTCCTACGAGCAGTACTTC. Amino acids: CAWSGAVRSSYEQYF.

J is TRBJ2-5 and V is TRBV27; D gene unclear. The V end lost 1 base, the J end lost 3 bases, and 9 bases lay between the germline ends. In germline, CDR1 is MNHEY, CDR2 SMNVEV (reference sequence). The CDR3 is made up of 14 amino acids. The CDR3 DNA reads TGTGCCAGCAGTTTATTATCCCGGGAAGAGACCCAGTACTTC. The encoded protein is CASSLLSREETQYF.

The CDR3 loop is CASGDGTSGNNEQFF. Here the CDR3 DNA reads TGTGCCAGCGGTGACGGGACTAGCGGGAACAATGAGCAGTTCTTC. V gene TRBV6-6 combines with J gene TRBJ2-1, with 13 nucleotides matching TRBD2. This CDR3 has 15 amino acids. J was trimmed by 5 bases and V by 8 bases; bases with no gene match: 6. Per germline, CDR1 MNHNY and CDR2 SVGAGI (reference sequence).

This sequence joins TRBV5-1 and TRBJ2-2; the D is unclear. Trimming took 4 bases from V and 6 from J, leaving 10 bases between them. The CDR3 is made up of 13 amino acids. Germline CDR1 is SGHRS and CDR2 is YFSETQ. CDR3 nucleotides: TGCGCCAGCAGCCTCCATGGAGCCGGGGAGCTGTTTTTT. Translating gives CASSLHGAGELFF.

The rearrangement joins TRBV7-8 to TRBJ2-7; 10 nucleotides align to TRBD1. This CDR3 has 14 residues. With 3 bases clipped from V and 5 bases from J, the junction kept 4 bases outside the gene matches. CDR1 is SGHVS, CDR2 FQNEAQ, per germline. Here the CDR3 DNA reads TGTGCCAGCAGCTTCGGGACAGGGGCTGACGAGCAGTACTTC. As protein: CASSFGTGADEQYF. Full variable domain (missing parts from reference TRBV7-8 and TRBJ2-7): GAGVSQSPRYKVAKRGQDVALRCDPISGHVSLFWYQQALGQGPEFLTYFQNEAQLDKSGLPSDRFFAERPEGSVSTLKIQRTQQEDSAVYLCASSFGTGADEQYFGPGTRLTVT.

The chain employs TRBV11-1 and TRBJ1-1, with a weak D call TRBD1 (5 bases). The germline V and J ends were trimmed by 2 bases and 0 bases, with 16 bases remaining between them. The V gene's germline CDR1 is SGHAT and CDR2 FQDESV (reference sequence). The CDR3 extends over 17 amino acids. CDR3 nucleotide sequence: TGTGCCAGCAGCTTACGGTTCGGGACTGGCATGAACACTGAAGCTTTCTTT. Protein product: CASSLRFGTGMNTEAFF.

The chain links TRBV13 to TRBJ1-6, with TRBD1 matching 8 bases. V lost 6 bases to trimming and J lost 7 bases; unmatched junction nucleotides: 8. Germline lookup yields CDR1 PRHDT and CDR2 FYEKMQ (reference sequence). The CDR3 sequence is 15 residues long. CDR3 protein: CASSPTGDRNSPLHF. The DNA of the CDR3 is TGTGCCAGCAGTCCCACTGGGGACAGGAATTCACCCCTCCACTTT. Full variable domain (rest looked up from reference TRBV13 and TRBJ1-6): AAGVIQSPRHLIKEKRETATLKCYPIPRHDTVYWYQQGPGQDPQFLISFYEKMQSDKGSIPDRFSAQQFSDYHSELNMSSLELGDSALYFCASSPTGDRNSPLHFGNGTRLTVT.

This clone appeared a few times. The genes are TRBV2 and TRBJ1-1, with D maybe TRBD1 (5 bases). V gave up 4 bases and J gave up 0 bases, with 12 bases separating them. This CDR3 has 15 amino acids. CDR1 is SNHLY, CDR2 FYNNEI, per germline. The chain's CDR3 is CASSALGALNTEAFF. The CDR3 DNA follows: TGTGCCAGCAGTGCCCTTGGGGCTCTGAACACTGAAGCTTTCTTT.